Presented here are 15 T cell receptor beta chains from one specimen sequenced in a study of response to subunit inactivated influenza vaccine. TCRdb fed the RT-PCR reads into MiXCR, producing one record per CDR3 protein. The top ten hold 5.5% to 7% of the sample, which has under 800,000 distinct CDR3 sequences, approximately 14% seen once. This specimen consisted of PBMCs from blood, obtained around 15 days before vaccination. The receptors come from a man aged 50 to 60 who received an inactivated influenza vaccine.

This clonotype occurred a few times. The chain uses TRBV7-9 and TRBJ1-6; TRBD1 aligns across 9 bases. V gave up 5 bases and J gave up 11 bases; unmatched junction bases: 4. Per germline, CDR1 SEHNR and CDR2 FQNEAQ (reference sequence). The CDR3 loop spans 13 amino acids. Written as DNA, the CDR3 is TGTGCCAGCAGCGGGACAGGGAGCGCACCCCTCCACTTT. Translation: CASSGTGSAPLHF.

This clonotype has more than one count but fewer than ten. The chain uses TRBV5-5 and TRBJ2-1; D remains ambiguous. V lost 6 bases and J lost 9, with 16 bases in between. Germline assignment: CDR1 SGHKS and CDR2 YYEKEE (reference sequence). This CDR3 comprises 13 residues. CDR3 nucleotide sequence: TGTGCCAGCAACCAGGCCCTAGAGAGTGAGCAGTTCTTC. Amino acid sequence: CASNQALESEQFF.

Only a few counts were recorded for this clonotype. The J gene is TRBJ2-7, the V gene TRBV11-2, with D unclear. The V end was cut by 0 bases, the J end by 0 bases, with 6 bases between. In germline, CDR1 is SGHAT, CDR2 FQNNGV. This CDR3 contains 14 residues. The chain's CDR3 is CASSLDHSSYEQYF. CDR3 in DNA: TGTGCCAGCAGCTTAGATCACTCCTCCTACGAGCAGTACTTC.

This clonotype showed up just a few times. The CDR3 protein is CASSLGVGRVAYEQYF. CDR3 DNA sequence: TGTGCCAGCAGTTTAGGGGTTGGAAGGGTCGCTTACGAGCAGTACTTC. V and J are TRBV12-3 or TRBV12-4 and TRBJ2-7, with D unclear. CDR3 length: 16 amino acids. Deletions cut 1 base from V and 4 bases from J, with 17 bases between.

In its sample, this clonotype was seen a few times. The rearrangement uses TRBV19 and TRBJ1-1, with TRBD1 as a possible D gene (6 bases). The length of the CDR3 is 16 residues. V gave up 6 bases and J gave up 0 bases, with 17 bases separating them. Per the germline V gene, CDR1 is LNHDA and CDR2 is SQIVND (reference sequence). CDR3 bases: TGTGCCAGTAGCTCTTTGGGGGCATCAGTGAACACTGAAGCTTTCTTT. Amino acid sequence: CASSSLGASVNTEAFF.

This clonotype has more than one count but fewer than ten. V gene TRBV11-2 combines with J gene TRBJ1-1, with D tentatively TRBD1 (5 bases). The germline V gene encodes CDR1 SGHAT and CDR2 FQNNGV. Trimming shortened V by 2 bases and J by 7 bases, and 17 bases separated the two germline ends. The CDR3 has 15 residues. DNA for the CDR3: TGTGCCAGCAGCTTATGGGGGTCCGGACGGGATGAAGCTTTCTTT. This encodes CASSLWGSGRDEAFF.

The sample holds a few counts of this clonotype. The chain has TRBV7-2 and TRBJ2-3; perhaps TRBD1 as D (5 bases). Deletions cut 1 base from V and 4 bases from J, with 15 bases between. The CDR3 runs to 16 residues. Germline CDR1 is SGHTA and CDR2 is FQGNSA. The CDR3 is CASSLGTSRAADTQYF. CDR3 DNA: TGTGCCAGCAGCTTAGGGACCTCCAGGGCGGCAGATACGCAGTATTTT.

This clonotype has a handful of counts. This chain connects TRBV7-9 to TRBJ1-5; 7 bases map to TRBD1. Germline V lookup: CDR1 SEHNR, CDR2 FQNEAQ (reference sequence). CDR3 length: 16 amino acids. V shed 5 bases and J 3 bases; nucleotides not matched to a gene: 10. The CDR3 loop reads CASSAGGQVINQPQHF. The CDR3 nucleotides are TGTGCCAGCAGCGCGGGCGGACAGGTAATCAATCAGCCCCAGCATTTT.

This clonotype turned up a few times. V is TRBV5-1 and J is TRBJ2-1; the D gene could be TRBD1 or TRBD2 (5 bases each). Germline V gene data show CDR1 as SGHRS and CDR2 as YFSETQ. With 0 bases removed from V and 2 bases from J, the gap between germline ends came to 12 bases. This CDR3 is built from 16 residues. CDR3 sequence (DNA): TGCGCCAGCAGCTTGGCCCGGGGCGCGGCCTACAATGAGCAGTTCTTC. This encodes CASSLARGAAYNEQFF. Supplemented by reference TRBV5-1 and TRBJ2-1, the full variable domain reads KAGVTQTPRYLIKTRGQQVTLSCSPISGHRSVSWYQQTPGQGLQFLFEYFSETQRNKGNFPGRFSGRQFSNSRSEMNVSTLELGDSALYLCASSLARGAAYNEQFFGPGTRLTVL.

In its sample, this clonotype was seen a few times. This chain links TRBV30 with TRBJ1-5; tentatively, D is TRBD1 (5 bases). This CDR3 comprises 12 residues. Trimming removed 5 bases at V and 7 bases at J, with 12 bases between. In germline, CDR1 is GTSNPN, CDR2 SVGIG (reference sequence). Here the CDR3 reads CAWGAPGQPQHF. For the CDR3, the DNA is TGTGCCTGGGGGGCCCCCGGGCAGCCCCAGCATTTT. Full variable domain (missing parts from reference TRBV30 and TRBJ1-5): SQTIHQWPATLVQPVGSPLSLECTVEGTSNPNLYWYRQAAGRGLQLLFYSVGIGQISSEVPQNLSASRPQDRQFILSSKKLLLSDSGFYLCAWGAPGQPQHFGDGTRLSIL.

This clonotype showed up just a few times. The chain has TRBV7-9 and TRBJ2-7, with 9 bases fitting TRBD2. This CDR3 region has 17 residues. Trimming cost V 5 bases and J 2 bases; bases outside gene matches: 13. Germline V gene sequence: CDR1 SEHNR, CDR2 FQNEAQ (reference sequence). The CDR3 bases are TGTGCCAGCAGCCCGGATCGCGTAGCGGGAGAGGCCTACGAGCAGTACTTC. Its translation: CASSPDRVAGEAYEQYF.

This clonotype was observed a few times. The chain employs TRBV6-5 and TRBJ1-2, with TRBD1 identical over 10 bases. Germline loops: CDR1 MNHEY, CDR2 SVGAGI. This CDR3 has 16 residues. Losses at the gene ends were 0 bases for V and 4 bases for J; bases not matched to a gene: 5. The CDR3 DNA sequence: TGTGCCAGCAGTTACTCGATGACAGGGGGCGCCTATGGCTACACCTTC. Its protein product is CASSYSMTGGAYGYTF.

This clonotype appeared a few times. The CDR3 DNA follows: TGCAGTGCTAGAGTGCTAGCGGGGGGGTTGGATACGCAGTATTTT. Translated: CSARVLAGGLDTQYF. V usage is TRBV20-1 and J usage is TRBJ2-3, with TRBD2 identical over 12 bases. CDR1 and CDR2 (germline): DFQATT, SNEGSKA (reference sequence). The CDR3 sequence is 15 residues long. V was pared by 1 base and J by 6 bases, with 5 bases of the junction left unmatched.

This clonotype was detected a few times. This chain connects TRBV20-1 to TRBJ2-2; a possible D gene is TRBD1 (5 bases). Germline V gene sequence: CDR1 DFQATT, CDR2 SNEGSKA (reference sequence). The CDR3 covers 15 residues. Trimming shortened V by 6 bases and J by 4 bases, and 18 bases separated the two germline ends. The CDR3 DNA sequence: TGCAGTGCCTCCTGGCGGCAGGGAAGCACCGGGGAGCTGTTTTTT. It is translated as CSASWRQGSTGELFF.

The gene calls are TRBV7-9 and TRBJ2-3; possible D gene TRBD2, 5 bases. CDR1 is SEHNR and CDR2 is FQNEAQ in the germline V gene (reference sequence). The CDR3 runs 14 residues. Trimming left V 6 bases short and J 6 bases short, with 16 bases between. CDR3 loop: CASRGGLPRDTQYF. The DNA of the CDR3 is TGTGCCAGCAGGGGTGGACTCCCCCGGGATACGCAGTATTTT. Using reference TRBV7-9 and TRBJ2-3 for the parts outside the CDR3, the full variable domain is DTGVSQNPRHKITKRGQNVTFRCDPISEHNRLYWYRQTLGQGPEFLTYFQNEAQLEKSRLLSDRFSAERPKGSFSTLEIQRTEQGDSAMYLCASRGGLPRDTQYFGPGTRLTVL.